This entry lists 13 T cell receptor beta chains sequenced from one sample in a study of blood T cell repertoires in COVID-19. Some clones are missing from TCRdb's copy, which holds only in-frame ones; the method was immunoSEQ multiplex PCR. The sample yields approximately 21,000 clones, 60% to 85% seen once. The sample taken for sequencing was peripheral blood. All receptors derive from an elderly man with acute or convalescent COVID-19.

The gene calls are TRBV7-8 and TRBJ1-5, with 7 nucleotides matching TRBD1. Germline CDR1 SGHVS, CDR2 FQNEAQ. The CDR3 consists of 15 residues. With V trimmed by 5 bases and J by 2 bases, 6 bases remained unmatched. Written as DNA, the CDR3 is TGTGCCAGCAGCCGACAGGGCTTAGGCAATCAGCCCCAGCATTTT. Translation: CASSRQGLGNQPQHF.

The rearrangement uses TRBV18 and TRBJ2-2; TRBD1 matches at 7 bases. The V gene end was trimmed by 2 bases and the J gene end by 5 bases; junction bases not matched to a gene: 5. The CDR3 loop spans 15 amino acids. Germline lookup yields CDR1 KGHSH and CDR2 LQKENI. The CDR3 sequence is CASSPRQGQTGELFF. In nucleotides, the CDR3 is TGTGCCAGCTCACCAAGACAGGGACAGACCGGGGAGCTGTTTTTT.

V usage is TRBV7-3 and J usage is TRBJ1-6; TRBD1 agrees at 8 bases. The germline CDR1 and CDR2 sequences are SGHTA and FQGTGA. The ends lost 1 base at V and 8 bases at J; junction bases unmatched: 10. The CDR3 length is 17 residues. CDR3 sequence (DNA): TGTGCCAGCAGCTTAAAGTTAGACAGGGGCGATCATTCACCCCTCCACTTT. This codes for CASSLKLDRGDHSPLHF. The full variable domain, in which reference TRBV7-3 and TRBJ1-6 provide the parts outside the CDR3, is GAGVSQTPSNKVTEKGKYVELRCDPISGHTALYWYRQSLGQGPEFLIYFQGTGAADDSGLPNDRFFAVRPEGSVSTLKIQRTERGDSAVYLCASSLKLDRGDHSPLHFGNGTRLTVT.

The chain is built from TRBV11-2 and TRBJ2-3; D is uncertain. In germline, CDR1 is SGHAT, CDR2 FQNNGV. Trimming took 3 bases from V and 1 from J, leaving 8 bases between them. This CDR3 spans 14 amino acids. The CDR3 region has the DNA TGTGCCAGCAGCTTGTCGGTCGGCACAGATACGCAGTATTTT. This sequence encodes CASSLSVGTDTQYF.

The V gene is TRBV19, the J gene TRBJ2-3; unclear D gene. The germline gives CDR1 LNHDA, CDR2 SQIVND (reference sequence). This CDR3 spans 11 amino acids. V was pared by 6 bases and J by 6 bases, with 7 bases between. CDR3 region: CASRLRDTQYF. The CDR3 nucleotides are TGTGCCAGTAGACTAAGGGATACGCAGTATTTT.

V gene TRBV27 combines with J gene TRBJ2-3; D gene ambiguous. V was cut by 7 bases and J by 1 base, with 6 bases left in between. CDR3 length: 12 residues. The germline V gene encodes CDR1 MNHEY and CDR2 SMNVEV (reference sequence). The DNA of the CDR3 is TGTGCCAGCACTTCTGGCACAGATACGCAGTATTTT. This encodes CASTSGTDTQYF.

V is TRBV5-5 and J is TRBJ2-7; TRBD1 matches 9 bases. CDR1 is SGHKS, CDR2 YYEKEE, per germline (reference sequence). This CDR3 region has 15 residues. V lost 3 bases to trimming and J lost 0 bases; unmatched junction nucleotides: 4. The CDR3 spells CASSWGQGSSYEQYV. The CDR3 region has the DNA TGTGCCAGCAGCTGGGGACAGGGAAGCTCCTACGAGCAGTACGTC.

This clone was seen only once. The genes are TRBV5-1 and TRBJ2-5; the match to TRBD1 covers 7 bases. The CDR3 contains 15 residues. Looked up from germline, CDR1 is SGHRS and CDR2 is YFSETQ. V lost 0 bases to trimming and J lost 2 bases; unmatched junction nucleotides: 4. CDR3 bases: TGCGCCAGCAGCTTGGGACAGGGACAACAAGAGACCCAGTACTTC. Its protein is CASSLGQGQQETQYF.

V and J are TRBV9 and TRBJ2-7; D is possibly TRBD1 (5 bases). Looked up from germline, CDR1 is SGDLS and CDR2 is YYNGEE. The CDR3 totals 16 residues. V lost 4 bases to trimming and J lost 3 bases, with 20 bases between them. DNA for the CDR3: TGTGCCAGCAGCACCGTCCAGGGTGGGTTTTTCTACGAGCAGTACGTC. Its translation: CASSTVQGGFFYEQYV.

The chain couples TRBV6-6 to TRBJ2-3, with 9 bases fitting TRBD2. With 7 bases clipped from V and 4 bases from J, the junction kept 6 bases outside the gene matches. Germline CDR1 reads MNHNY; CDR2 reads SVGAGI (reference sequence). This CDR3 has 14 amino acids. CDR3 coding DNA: TGTGCCAGCACGGCGGGAGGGCCCGCAGATACGCAGTATTTT. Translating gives CASTAGGPADTQYF.

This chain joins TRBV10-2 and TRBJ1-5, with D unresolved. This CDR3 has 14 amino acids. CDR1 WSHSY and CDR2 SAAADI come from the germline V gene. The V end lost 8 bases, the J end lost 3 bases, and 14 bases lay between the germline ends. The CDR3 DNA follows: TGCGCCAGCTCCCTCGGCGGGTACAATCAGCCCCAGCATTTT. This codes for CASSLGGYNQPQHF.

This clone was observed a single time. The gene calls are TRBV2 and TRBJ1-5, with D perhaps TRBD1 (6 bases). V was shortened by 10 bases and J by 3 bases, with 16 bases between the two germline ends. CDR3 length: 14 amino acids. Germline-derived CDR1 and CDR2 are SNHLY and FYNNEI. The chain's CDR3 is CATNRVGDNQPQHF. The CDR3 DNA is TGTGCCACCAACAGGGTCGGGGACAATCAGCCCCAGCATTTT. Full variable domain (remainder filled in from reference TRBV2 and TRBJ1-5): EPEVTQTPSHQVTQMGQEVILRCVPISNHLYFYWYRQILGQKVEFLVSFYNNEISEKSEIFDDQFSVERPDGSNFTLKIRSTKLEDSAMYFCATNRVGDNQPQHFGDGTRLSIL.

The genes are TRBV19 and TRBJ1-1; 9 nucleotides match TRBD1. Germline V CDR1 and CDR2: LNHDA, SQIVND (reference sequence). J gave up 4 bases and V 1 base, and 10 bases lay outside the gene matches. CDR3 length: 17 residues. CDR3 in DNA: TGTGCCAGTAGTATAGCGGCACAGGGGGCGGCTGGCACTGAAGCTTTCTTT. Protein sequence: CASSIAAQGAAGTEAFF.